This TCR beta chain is from a study of T cells after somatic rescue of genetic block. Measured with immunoSEQ multiplex PCR; TCRdb has only the in-frame clones, and not every one. This sample has 9,500 to 12,000 clones, with 78% found just once. Notes on this clone: Other DNA sequences from this sample encode an identical CDR3 as well.

This TCR was recovered from a boy aged 5-17 years. The sample taken for sequencing was peripheral blood mononuclear cells (PBMCs).

CDR3 region: CASSGRRQERHGYTF. In DNA form, the CDR3 reads TGCGCCAGCAGCGGAAGAAGACAGGAACGCCATGGCTACACCTTC. The chain joins TRBV10-1 to TRBJ1-2; a weak D match, TRBD1 (6 bases). This CDR3 has 15 residues. Germline V CDR1 and CDR2: WNHNN, SYGVQD (reference sequence). With 6 bases removed from V and 6 bases from J, the gap between germline ends came to 20 bases.